The entry below gives a single T cell receptor beta chain sequence along with its context. Its antigen is not identified. One end of the junction varies from germline; a read error may be responsible. The data were taken from a study of T cell responses to AZD1222 COVID-19 vaccine. Study-level findings and limits: Spike regions recognized by vaccine-associated CD4 TCRs spanned the protein, led by 160-218 and 743-854. Per reports, nearly half of all spike-specific TCRs target regions that are unmutated in variants. The donors showed a predominance of white British ancestry and of females, with possible underestimation of clonal diversity. Spike-specific TCRs gained breadth and depth after people received two AZD1222 doses.

The CDR3 is made up of 12 amino acids. From germline, CDR1 is MNHEY and CDR2 SVGAGI. Profiling relied on immunoSEQ multiplex PCR, and the TCRdb table lists in-frame clones only, not all of them. The sample yields about 140,000 clones, roughly 85% seen once. The receptor's source is an adult in good health. This sample comprised peripheral blood, obtained on day 0 of AZD1222 vaccination. The chain links TRBV6-5 to TRBJ2-7, with 8 bases fitting TRBD2. The CDR3: CALRTSSHEQYF. CDR3 DNA sequence: TGTGCCCTCAGGACTAGCTCCCACGAGCAGTACTTC.